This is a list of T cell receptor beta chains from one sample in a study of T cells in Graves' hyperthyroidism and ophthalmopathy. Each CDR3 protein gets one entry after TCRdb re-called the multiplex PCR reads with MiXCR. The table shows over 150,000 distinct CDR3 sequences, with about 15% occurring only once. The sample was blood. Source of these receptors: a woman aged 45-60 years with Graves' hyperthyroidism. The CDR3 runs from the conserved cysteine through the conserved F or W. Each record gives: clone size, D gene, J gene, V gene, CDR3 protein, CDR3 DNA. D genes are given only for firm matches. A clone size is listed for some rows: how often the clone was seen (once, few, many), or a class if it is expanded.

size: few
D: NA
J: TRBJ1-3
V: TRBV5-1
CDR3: CASSWDIGNTIYF
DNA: TGCGCCAGCAGCTGGGACATCGGAAACACCATATATTTT

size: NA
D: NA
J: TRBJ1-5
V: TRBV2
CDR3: CAIKNGTSNQPQHF
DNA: TGTGCCATCAAGAACGGGACAAGCAATCAGCCCCAGCATTTT

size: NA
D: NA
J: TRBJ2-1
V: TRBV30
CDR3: CAWSVRLIIASNNEQFF
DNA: TGTGCCTGGAGTGTACGTCTTATCATTGCCAGCAACAATGAGCAGTTCTTC

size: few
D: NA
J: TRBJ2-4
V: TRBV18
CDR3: CASSGPEVDQNIQYF
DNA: TGTGCCAGCTCTGGGCCCGAGGTTGACCAAAACATTCAGTACTTC

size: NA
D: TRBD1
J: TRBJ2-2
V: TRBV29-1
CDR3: CSVGNRGAGELFF
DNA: TGCAGCGTAGGTAACAGGGGAGCCGGGGAGCTGTTTTTT

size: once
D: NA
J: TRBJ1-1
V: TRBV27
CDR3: CASSSALGFEAFF
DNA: TGTGCCAGCAGTTCCGCCCTGGGCTTTGAAGCTTTCTTT

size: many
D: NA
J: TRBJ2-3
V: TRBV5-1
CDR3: CASYQGGTDTQYF
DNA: TGCGCCAGCTACCAGGGTGGTACAGATACGCAGTATTTT

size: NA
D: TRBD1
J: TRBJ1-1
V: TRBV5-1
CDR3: CASSSQGATEAFF
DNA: TGCGCCAGCAGCTCCCAGGGGGCCACTGAAGCTTTCTTT

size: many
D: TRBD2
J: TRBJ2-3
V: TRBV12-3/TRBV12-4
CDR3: CASSPGTSGTRDTQYF
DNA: TGTGCCAGCAGTCCCGGGACTAGCGGGACGAGAGATACGCAGTATTTT

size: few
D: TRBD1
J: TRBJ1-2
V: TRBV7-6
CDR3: CASSSGQGINYGYTF
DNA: TGTGCCAGCAGCTCCGGACAGGGGATCAACTATGGCTACACCTTC

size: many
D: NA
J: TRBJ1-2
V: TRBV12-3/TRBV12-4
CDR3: CASSLRGGSGYTF
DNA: TGTGCCAGCAGTTTACGTGGGGGCTCTGGCTACACCTTC

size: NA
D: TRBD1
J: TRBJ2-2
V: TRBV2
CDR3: CASMGQGATGELFF
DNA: TGTGCCAGCATGGGACAGGGAGCCACCGGGGAGCTGTTTTTT

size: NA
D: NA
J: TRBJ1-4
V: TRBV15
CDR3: CATNAPAGPKIATNEKLFF
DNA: TGTGCCACCAACGCGCCGGCAGGGCCAAAAATTGCAACTAATGAAAAACTGTTTTTT

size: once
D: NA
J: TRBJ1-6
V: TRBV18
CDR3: CVSSPRAGEASPLHF
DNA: TGTGTCAGCTCACCACGGGCAGGGGAAGCATCACCCCTCCACTTT

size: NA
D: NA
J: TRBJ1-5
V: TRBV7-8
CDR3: CASSFGREVNQPQHF
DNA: TGTGCCAGCAGTTTTGGCAGGGAGGTCAATCAGCCCCAGCATTTT

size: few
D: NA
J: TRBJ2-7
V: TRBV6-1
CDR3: CASSHPLTYEQYF
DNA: TGTGCCAGCAGCCACCCCTTAACCTACGAGCAGTACTTC

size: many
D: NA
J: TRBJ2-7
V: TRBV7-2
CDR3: CASGQTSNEQYF
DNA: TGTGCCAGCGGACAGACTTCAAACGAGCAGTACTTC

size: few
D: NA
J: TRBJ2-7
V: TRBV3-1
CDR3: CASSQDLTEYYEQYF
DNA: TGTGCCAGCAGCCAAGATCTTACAGAATACTACGAGCAGTACTTC

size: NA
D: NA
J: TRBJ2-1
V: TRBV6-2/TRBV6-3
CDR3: CASSLGYEQFF
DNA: TGTGCCAGCAGCCTTGGTTATGAGCAGTTCTTC

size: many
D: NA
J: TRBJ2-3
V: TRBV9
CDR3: CASSVGTLQDTQYF
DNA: TGTGCCAGCAGCGTAGGGACCCTACAAGATACGCAGTATTTT

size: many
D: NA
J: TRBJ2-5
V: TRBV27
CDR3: CASTPVETQYF
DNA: TGTGCCAGCACTCCGGTGGAGACCCAGTACTTC

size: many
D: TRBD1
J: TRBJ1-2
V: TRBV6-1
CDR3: CASSETGQGYGYTF
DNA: TGTGCCAGCAGTGAAACCGGACAGGGATATGGCTACACCTTC

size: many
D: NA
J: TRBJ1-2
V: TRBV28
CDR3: CASSQHGGYGYTF
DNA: TGTGCCAGCAGTCAACATGGGGGCTATGGCTACACCTTC

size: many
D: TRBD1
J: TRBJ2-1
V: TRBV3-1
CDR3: CASSHHRDRAYSEQFF
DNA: TGTGCCAGCAGCCATCACAGGGACAGGGCCTACAGTGAGCAGTTCTTC

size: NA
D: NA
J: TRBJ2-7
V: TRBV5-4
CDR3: CASSPPGVYEQYF
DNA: TGTGCCAGCAGCCCACCTGGGGTCTACGAGCAGTACTTC

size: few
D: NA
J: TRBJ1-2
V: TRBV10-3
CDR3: CAIPGPTGYGYTF
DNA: TGTGCCATCCCGGGGCCGACAGGCTATGGCTACACCTTC

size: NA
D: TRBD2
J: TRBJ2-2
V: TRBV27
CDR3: CASSLETSGIPNTGELFF
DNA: TGTGCCAGCAGTCTGGAGACTAGCGGAATACCGAACACCGGGGAGCTGTTTTTT

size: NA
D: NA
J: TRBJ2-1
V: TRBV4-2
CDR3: CASSQVGMNEQFF
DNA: TGTGCCAGCAGCCAAGTAGGGATGAATGAGCAGTTCTTC

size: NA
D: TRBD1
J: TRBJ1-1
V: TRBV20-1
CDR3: CSARGGPGGFEAFF
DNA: TGCAGTGCTAGAGGGGGACCAGGGGGCTTTGAAGCTTTCTTT

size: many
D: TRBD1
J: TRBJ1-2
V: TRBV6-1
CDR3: CASSEKTGTGPFNYGYTF
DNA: TGTGCCAGCAGTGAAAAAACCGGGACAGGGCCTTTTAACTATGGCTACACCTTC

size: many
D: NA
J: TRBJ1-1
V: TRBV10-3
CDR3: CAISESQANTEAFF
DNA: TGTGCCATCAGTGAGTCACAGGCAAACACTGAAGCTTTCTTT

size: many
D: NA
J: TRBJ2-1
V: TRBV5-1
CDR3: CASSLVAGSYNEQFF
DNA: TGCGCCAGCAGCTTGGTGGCGGGGTCCTACAATGAGCAGTTCTTC

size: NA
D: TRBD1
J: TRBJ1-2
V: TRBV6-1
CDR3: CASSTGTGFGYGYTF
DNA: TGTGCCAGCAGTACCGGGACAGGATTTGGGTATGGCTACACCTTC

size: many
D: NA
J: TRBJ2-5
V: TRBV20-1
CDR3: CSARPRSLQETQYF
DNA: TGCAGTGCTAGGCCCCGGTCCTTACAAGAGACCCAGTACTTC

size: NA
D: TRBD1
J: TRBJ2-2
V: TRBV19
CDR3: CASSVDRAVAGELFF
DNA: TGTGCCAGTAGTGTGGACAGGGCGGTGGCCGGGGAGCTGTTTTTT

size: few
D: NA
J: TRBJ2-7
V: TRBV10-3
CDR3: CAISSDRFEKYF
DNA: TGTGCCATCAGTTCCGACAGGTTTGAGAAGTACTTC

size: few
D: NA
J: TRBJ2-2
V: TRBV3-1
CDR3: CASSQDPLQGELFF
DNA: TGTGCCAGCAGCCAAGACCCTTTGCAGGGGGAGCTGTTTTTT

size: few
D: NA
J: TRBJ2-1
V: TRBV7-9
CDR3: CASSLPEFF
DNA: TGTGCCAGCAGCTTACCCGAGTTCTTC

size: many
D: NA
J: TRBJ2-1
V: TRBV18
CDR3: CASSPPNRAISNEQFF
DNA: TGTGCCAGCTCACCACCGAACAGGGCGATCTCCAATGAGCAGTTCTTC

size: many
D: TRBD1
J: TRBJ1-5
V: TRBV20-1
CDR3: CSARETGGMQPQHF
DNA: TGCAGTGCTAGAGAGACAGGGGGCATGCAGCCCCAGCATTTT

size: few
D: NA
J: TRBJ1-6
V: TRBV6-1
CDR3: CASTIAGSNSPLHF
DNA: TGTGCCAGCACCATTGCGGGGAGCAATTCACCCCTCCACTTT

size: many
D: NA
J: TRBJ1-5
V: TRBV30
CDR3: CAWSLTVLNQPQHF
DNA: TGTGCCTGGAGTTTGACAGTTCTAAATCAGCCCCAGCATTTT

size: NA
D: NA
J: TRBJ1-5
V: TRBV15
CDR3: CATSRGDGNQPQHF
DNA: TGTGCCACCAGCAGAGGGGACGGCAATCAGCCCCAGCATTTT

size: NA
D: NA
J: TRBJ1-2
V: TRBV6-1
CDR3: CANYWGGYTF
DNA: TGTGCCAACTATTGGGGTGGCTACACCTTC

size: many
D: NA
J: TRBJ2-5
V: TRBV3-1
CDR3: CASSHGGLSAQYF
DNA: TGTGCCAGCAGCCATGGGGGCCTTAGCGCCCAGTACTTC

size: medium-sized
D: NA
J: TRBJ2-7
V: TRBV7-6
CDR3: CASSLVHGRTYEQYF
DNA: TGTGCCAGCAGCTTAGTTCACGGCAGGACCTACGAGCAGTACTTC

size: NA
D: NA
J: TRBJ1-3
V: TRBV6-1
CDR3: CASSISPDGGGNTIYF
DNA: TGTGCCAGCAGTATCTCCCCGGACGGCGGAGGAAACACCATATATTTT

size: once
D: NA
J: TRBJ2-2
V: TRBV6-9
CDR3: CAGSYSNTGELFF
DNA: TGTGCCGGCAGTTACAGTAACACCGGGGAGCTGTTTTTT

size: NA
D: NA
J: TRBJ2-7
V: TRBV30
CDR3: CAWTTGTYEQYF
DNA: TGTGCCTGGACAACTGGGACCTACGAGCAGTACTTC

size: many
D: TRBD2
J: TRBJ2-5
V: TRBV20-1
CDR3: CSASGREWQAQETQYF
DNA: TGCAGTGCCTCCGGGAGGGAGTGGCAAGCCCAAGAGACCCAGTACTTC

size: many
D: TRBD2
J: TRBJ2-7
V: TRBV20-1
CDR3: CSARDKEREPSYEQYF
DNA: TGCAGTGCTAGAGATAAAGAGCGGGAGCCCTCCTACGAGCAGTACTTC

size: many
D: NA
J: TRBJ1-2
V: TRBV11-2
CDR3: CASSLGVAYGYTF
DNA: TGTGCCAGCAGCTTGGGGGTCGCTTATGGCTACACCTTC

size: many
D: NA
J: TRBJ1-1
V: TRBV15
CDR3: CATSRDSGPNTEAFF
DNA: TGTGCCACCAGCAGAGACTCCGGGCCGAACACTGAAGCTTTCTTT